This T cell receptor beta chain was recovered during a study of radiation and T cells in renal cell carcinoma. Background on the study: Nephrectomy followed 15 Gy stereotactic body radiation by 4 weeks.

Time point described: baseline pretreatment blood. As to treatment: 15 Gy SBRT to primary tumor, nephrectomy 4 weeks later. The CDR3 is 13 residues long. The V gene's germline CDR1 is SGHAT and CDR2 FQDESV (reference sequence). With 4 bases removed from V and 7 bases from J, the gap between germline ends came to 14 bases. Findings of the study overall: From baseline, blood top tumor clonotypes peaked at 2 weeks post-radiation. Baseline intratumoral clonotype presence is unknown without pretreatment biopsies.

This clone was seen only a few times. As yet, its antigen is unknown. The method was immunoSEQ multiplex PCR; TCRdb's version includes in-frame clones alone and lacks a portion of them. Among some 50,000 clones listed, roughly four fifths were seen once. The clonotype comes from a woman aged 70-85 years with renal cell carcinoma. The source was blood, collected from a patient whose treatment included radiotherapy and nephrectomy. The V call is TRBV11-1, the J call TRBJ2-7; TRBD2 is a possible D gene (5 bases). CDR3 nucleotide sequence: TGTGCCAGCAGCTCCGGTCTCCGGGAAGAGCAGTACTTC. Translating it yields CASSSGLREEQYF. Full variable domain (remainder filled in from reference TRBV11-1 and TRBJ2-7): EAEVAQSPRYKITEKSQAVAFWCDPISGHATLYWYRQILGQGPELLVQFQDESVVDDSQLPKDRFSAERLKGVDSTLKIQPAELGDSAMYLCASSSGLREEQYFGPGTRLTVT.